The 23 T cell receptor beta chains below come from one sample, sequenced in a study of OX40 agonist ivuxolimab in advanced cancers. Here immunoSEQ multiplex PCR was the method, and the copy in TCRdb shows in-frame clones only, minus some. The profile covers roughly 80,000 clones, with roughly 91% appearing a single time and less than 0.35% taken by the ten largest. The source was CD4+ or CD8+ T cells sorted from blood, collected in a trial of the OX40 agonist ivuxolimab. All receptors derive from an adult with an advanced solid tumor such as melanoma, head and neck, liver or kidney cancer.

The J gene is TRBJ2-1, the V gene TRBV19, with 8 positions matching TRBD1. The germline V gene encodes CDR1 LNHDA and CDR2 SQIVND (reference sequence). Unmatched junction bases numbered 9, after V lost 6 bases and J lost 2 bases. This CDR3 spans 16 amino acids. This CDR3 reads CASSRQGTVTYNEQFF. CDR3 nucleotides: TGTGCCAGTAGCCGACAGGGGACCGTAACCTACAATGAGCAGTTCTTC.

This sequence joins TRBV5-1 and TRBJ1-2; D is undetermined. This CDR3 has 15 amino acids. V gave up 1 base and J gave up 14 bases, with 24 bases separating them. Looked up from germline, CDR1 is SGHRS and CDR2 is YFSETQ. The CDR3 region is CASSLIAVTGGLLTF. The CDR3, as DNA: TGCGCCAGCAGCTTGATCGCGGTGACCGGAGGTCTTCTGACCTTC.

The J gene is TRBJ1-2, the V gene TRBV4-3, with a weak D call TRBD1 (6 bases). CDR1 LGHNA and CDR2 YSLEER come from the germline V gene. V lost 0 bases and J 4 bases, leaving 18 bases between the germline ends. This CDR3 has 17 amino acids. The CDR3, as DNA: TGCGCCAGCAGCCAAGACTTCGGTGGGGGCGCCGTCTATGGCTACACCTTC. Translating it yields CASSQDFGGGAVYGYTF.

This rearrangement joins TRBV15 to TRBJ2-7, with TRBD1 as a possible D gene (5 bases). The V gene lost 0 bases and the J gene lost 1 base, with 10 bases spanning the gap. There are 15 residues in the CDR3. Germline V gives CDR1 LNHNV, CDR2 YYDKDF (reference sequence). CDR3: CATSRDLGPSYEQYF. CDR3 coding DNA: TGTGCCACCAGCAGAGATCTGGGGCCGTCCTACGAGCAGTACTTC.

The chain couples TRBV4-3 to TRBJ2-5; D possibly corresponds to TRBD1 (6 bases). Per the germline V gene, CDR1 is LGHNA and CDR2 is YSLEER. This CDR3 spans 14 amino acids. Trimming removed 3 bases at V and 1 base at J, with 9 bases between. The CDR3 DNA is TGCGCCAGCAGCCAGGGGGACACCCAAGAGACCCAGTACTTC. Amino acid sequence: CASSQGDTQETQYF.

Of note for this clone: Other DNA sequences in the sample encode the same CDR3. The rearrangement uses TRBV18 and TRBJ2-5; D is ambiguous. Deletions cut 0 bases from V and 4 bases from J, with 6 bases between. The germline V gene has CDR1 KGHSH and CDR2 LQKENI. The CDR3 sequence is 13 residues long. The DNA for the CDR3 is TGTGCCAGCTCACCACCGGGCGGAGAGACCCAGTACTTC. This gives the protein CASSPPGGETQYF.

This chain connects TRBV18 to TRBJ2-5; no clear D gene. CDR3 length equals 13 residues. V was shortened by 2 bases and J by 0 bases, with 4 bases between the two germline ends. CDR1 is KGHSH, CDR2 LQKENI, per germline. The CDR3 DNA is TGTGCCAGCTCACCAGCAAACCAAGAGACCCAGTACTTC. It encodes CASSPANQETQYF.

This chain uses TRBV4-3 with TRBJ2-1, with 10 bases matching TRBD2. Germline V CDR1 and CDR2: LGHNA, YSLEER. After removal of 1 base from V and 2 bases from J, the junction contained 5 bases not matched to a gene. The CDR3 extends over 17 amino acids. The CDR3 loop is CASSQGGLAVTYNEQFF. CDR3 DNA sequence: TGCGCCAGCAGCCAAGGAGGACTAGCGGTGACCTACAATGAGCAGTTCTTC.

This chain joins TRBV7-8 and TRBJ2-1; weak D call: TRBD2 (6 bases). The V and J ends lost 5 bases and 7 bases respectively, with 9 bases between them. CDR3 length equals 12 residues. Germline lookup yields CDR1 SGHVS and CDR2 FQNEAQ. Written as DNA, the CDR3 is TGTGCCAGCAGCCAGAGCGGGAATGAGCAGTTCTTC. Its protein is CASSQSGNEQFF.

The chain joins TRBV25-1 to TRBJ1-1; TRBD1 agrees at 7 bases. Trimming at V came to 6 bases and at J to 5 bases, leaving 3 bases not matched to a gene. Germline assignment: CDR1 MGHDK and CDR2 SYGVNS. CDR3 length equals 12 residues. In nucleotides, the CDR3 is TGTGCCAGCAGGACAGGGTATACTGAAGCTTTCTTT. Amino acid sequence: CASRTGYTEAFF.

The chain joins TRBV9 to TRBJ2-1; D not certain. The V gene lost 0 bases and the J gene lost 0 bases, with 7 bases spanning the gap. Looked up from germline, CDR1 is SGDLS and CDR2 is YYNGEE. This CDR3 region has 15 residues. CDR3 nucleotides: TGTGCCAGCAGCGTAGACGGCCTCTCCTACAATGAGCAGTTCTTC. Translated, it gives CASSVDGLSYNEQFF. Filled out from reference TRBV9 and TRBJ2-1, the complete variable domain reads DSGVTQTPKHLITATGQRVTLRCSPRSGDLSVYWYQQSLDQGLQFLIQYYNGEERAKGNILERFSAQQFPDLHSELNLSSLELGDSALYFCASSVDGLSYNEQFFGPGTRLTVL.

The DNA of the CDR3 is TGTGCCAGCAGTGTTACCGGAGGGGACACCGGGGAGCTGTTTTTT. It is translated as CASSVTGGDTGELFF. This chain connects TRBV9 to TRBJ2-2, with a weak D call TRBD2 (6 bases). Germline V gene lookup returns CDR1 SGDLS and CDR2 YYNGEE. With 5 bases removed from V and 3 bases from J, the gap between germline ends came to 14 bases. This CDR3 has 15 residues.

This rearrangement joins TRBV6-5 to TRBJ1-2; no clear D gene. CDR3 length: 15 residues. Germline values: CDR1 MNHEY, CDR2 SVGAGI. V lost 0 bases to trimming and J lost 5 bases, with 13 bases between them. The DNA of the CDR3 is TGTGCCAGCAGTTACTCGATTGCAGAGGTTTATGGCTACACCTTC. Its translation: CASSYSIAEVYGYTF.

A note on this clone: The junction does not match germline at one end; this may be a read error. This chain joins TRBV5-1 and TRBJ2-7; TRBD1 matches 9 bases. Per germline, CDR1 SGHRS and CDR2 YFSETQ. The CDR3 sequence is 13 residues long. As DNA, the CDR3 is TGCGCCAGCAGCTTGGAGACAGGGGGAATTAGTAACTTC. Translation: CASSLETGGISNF.

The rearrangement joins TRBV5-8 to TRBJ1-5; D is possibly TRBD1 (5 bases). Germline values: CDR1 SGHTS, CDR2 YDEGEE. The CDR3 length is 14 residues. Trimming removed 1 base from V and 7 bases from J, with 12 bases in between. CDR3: CASSLRQGWQPQHF. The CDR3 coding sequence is TGTGCCAGCAGCTTGAGGCAGGGATGGCAGCCCCAGCATTTT. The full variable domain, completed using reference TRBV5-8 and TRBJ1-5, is EAGVTQSPTHLIKTRGQQATLRCSPISGHTSVYWYQQALGLGLQFLLWYDEGEERNRGNFPPRFSGRQFPNYSSELNVNALELEDSALYLCASSLRQGWQPQHFGDGTRLSIL.

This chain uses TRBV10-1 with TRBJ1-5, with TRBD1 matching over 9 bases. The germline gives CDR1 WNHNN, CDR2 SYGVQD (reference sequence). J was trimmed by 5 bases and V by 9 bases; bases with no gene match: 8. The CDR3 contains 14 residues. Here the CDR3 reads CARWDREGDQPQHF. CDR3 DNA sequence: TGCGCCAGGTGGGACAGGGAAGGGGATCAGCCCCAGCATTTT.

CDR3 sequence (DNA): TGTGCCAGCAGTTTAACTAGCCGGGAGCAGTTCTTC. Protein sequence: CASSLTSREQFF. This sequence joins TRBV28 and TRBJ2-1; D is possibly TRBD2 (6 bases). CDR1 is MDHEN, CDR2 SYDVKM, per germline. This CDR3 has 12 amino acids. V gave up 2 bases and J gave up 10 bases, with 9 bases separating them.

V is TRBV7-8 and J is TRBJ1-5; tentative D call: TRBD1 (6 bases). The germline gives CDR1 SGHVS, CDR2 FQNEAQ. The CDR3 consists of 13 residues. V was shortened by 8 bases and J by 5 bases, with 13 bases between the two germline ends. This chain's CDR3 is CASQKDSYQPQHF. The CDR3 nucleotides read TGTGCCAGCCAAAAGGACAGTTATCAGCCCCAGCATTTT. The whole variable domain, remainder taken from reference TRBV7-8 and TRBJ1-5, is GAGVSQSPRYKVAKRGQDVALRCDPISGHVSLFWYQQALGQGPEFLTYFQNEAQLDKSGLPSDRFFAERPEGSVSTLKIQRTQQEDSAVYLCASQKDSYQPQHFGDGTRLSIL.

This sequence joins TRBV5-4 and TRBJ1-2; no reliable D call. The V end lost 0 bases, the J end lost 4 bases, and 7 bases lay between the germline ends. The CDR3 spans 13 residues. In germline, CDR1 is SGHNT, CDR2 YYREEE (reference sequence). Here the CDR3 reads CASSLGVAYGYTF. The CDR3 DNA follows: TGTGCCAGCAGCTTGGGGGTTGCCTATGGCTACACCTTC.

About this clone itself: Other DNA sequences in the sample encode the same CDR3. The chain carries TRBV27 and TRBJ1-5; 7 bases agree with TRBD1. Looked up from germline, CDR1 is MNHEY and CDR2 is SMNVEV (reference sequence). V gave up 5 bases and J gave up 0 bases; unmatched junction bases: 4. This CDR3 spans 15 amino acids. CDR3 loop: CASSPGTASNQPQHF. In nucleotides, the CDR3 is TGTGCCAGCAGTCCGGGGACAGCTAGCAATCAGCCCCAGCATTTT.

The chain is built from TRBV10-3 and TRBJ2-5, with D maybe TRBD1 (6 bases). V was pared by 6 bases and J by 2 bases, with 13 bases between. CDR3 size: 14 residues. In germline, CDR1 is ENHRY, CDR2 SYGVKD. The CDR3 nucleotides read TGTGCCATCAGGGGGGCGCCTGATCAAGAGACCCAGTACTTC. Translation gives CAIRGAPDQETQYF.

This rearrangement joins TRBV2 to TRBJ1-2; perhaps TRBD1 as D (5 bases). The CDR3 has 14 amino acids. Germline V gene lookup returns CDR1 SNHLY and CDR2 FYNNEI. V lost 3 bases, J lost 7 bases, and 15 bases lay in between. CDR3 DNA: TGTGCCAGCAGTGACCGGCAGGGTTCTCCTGGCTACACCTTC. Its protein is CASSDRQGSPGYTF.

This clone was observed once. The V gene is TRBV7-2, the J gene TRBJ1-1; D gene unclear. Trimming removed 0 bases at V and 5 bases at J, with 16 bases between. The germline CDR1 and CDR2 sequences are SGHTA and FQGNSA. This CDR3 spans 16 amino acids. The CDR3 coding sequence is TGTGCCAGCAGCTTAGCGCTTCTGGAGGTTAGAACTGAAGCTTTCTTT. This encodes CASSLALLEVRTEAFF.